These T cell receptor beta chains were read from a single sample in a study of beta chain features in type 1 diabetes. The method was immunoSEQ multiplex PCR; TCRdb's version includes in-frame clones alone and lacks a portion of them. This sample has about 400,000 clones, with 10% to 15% found just once. Sequenced sample: naive CD4+ T cells from blood. The receptors were sampled from a woman between 18 and 29 years old with type 1 diabetes. Each CDR3 is given with its conserved first and last residue. Fields, in order: V gene, clone size, D gene, J gene, CDR3 DNA, CDR3 protein. D genes are given only for firm matches. Size values are once, few and many counts, or a class for expanded clones, and some rows have none.

V: TRBV5-1; size: few; D: .; J: TRBJ2-7; DNA: TGCGCCAGCAGCTTCGGGGGAACAACTGGTGGGGAGCAGTACTTC; CDR3: CASSFGGTTGGEQYF
V: TRBV9; size: .; D: .; J: TRBJ1-1; DNA: TGTGCCAGCAGCGTATCCGGTCAGGGGCCCACTGAAGCTTTCTTT; CDR3: CASSVSGQGPTEAFF
V: TRBV7-9; size: few; D: .; J: TRBJ1-1; DNA: TGTGCCAGCAGCTTCCAGTACACTGAAGCTTTCTTT; CDR3: CASSFQYTEAFF
V: TRBV7-9; size: .; D: .; J: TRBJ1-3; DNA: TGTGCCAGCAGCCCAGGGGCTGGAAACACCATATATTTT; CDR3: CASSPGAGNTIYF
V: TRBV19; size: .; D: TRBD1; J: TRBJ1-2; DNA: TGTGCCAGTAGTTCCCGGGACAGGGCTAACTATGGCTACACCTTC; CDR3: CASSSRDRANYGYTF
V: TRBV7-9; size: .; D: TRBD2; J: TRBJ2-5; DNA: TGTGCCAGCAGCTCCTCGGGGGGGCTAAGGGAGACCCAGTACTTC; CDR3: CASSSSGGLRETQYF
V: TRBV5-1; size: .; D: TRBD1; J: TRBJ2-1; DNA: TGCGCCAGCAGTTCCCTAGGACAGGCTATCAGCGATGAGCAGTTCTTC; CDR3: CASSSLGQAISDEQFF
V: TRBV5-4; size: .; D: TRBD1; J: TRBJ1-1; DNA: TGTGCCAGCAGCCTAGGGACAGGGAGAAACACTGAAGCTTTCTTT; CDR3: CASSLGTGRNTEAFF
V: TRBV7-3; size: few; D: TRBD2; J: TRBJ2-1; DNA: TGTGCCAGCAGCGCCACCGGGACTAGCGGGAATGGTGAGCAGTTCTTC; CDR3: CASSATGTSGNGEQFF
V: TRBV7-9; size: .; D: TRBD2; J: TRBJ2-1; DNA: TGTGCCAGCAGCCTCGGGACTAGCCCGAATGAGCAGTTCTTC; CDR3: CASSLGTSPNEQFF
V: TRBV18; size: few; D: .; J: TRBJ2-5; DNA: TGTGCCAGCTCCCTAAGCGTGGCCGCCGAGGGAGAGACCCAGTACTTC; CDR3: CASSLSVAAEGETQYF
V: TRBV4-1; size: few; D: .; J: TRBJ2-1; DNA: TGCGCCAGCAGCCAAGAATGGTCTACCTACAATGAGCAGTTCTTC; CDR3: CASSQEWSTYNEQFF
V: TRBV29-1; size: few; D: .; J: TRBJ2-7; DNA: TGCAGCGTTGAATCCGCAGACTCCTACGAGCAGTACTTC; CDR3: CSVESADSYEQYF
V: TRBV30; size: .; D: TRBD1; J: TRBJ2-7; DNA: TGTGCCTGGAGCGGGGACAGTTACTACGAGCAGTACTTC; CDR3: CAWSGDSYYEQYF
V: TRBV9; size: few; D: .; J: TRBJ2-5; DNA: TGTGCCAGCGCTCTAGGCGGGTGGATCCAAGAGACCCAGTACTTC; CDR3: CASALGGWIQETQYF
V: TRBV5-1; size: .; D: TRBD2; J: TRBJ2-1; DNA: TGCGCCAGCAGCCACCCAGCGGGAGGGAAGGGGTCCTACAATGAGCAGTTCTTC; CDR3: CASSHPAGGKGSYNEQFF
V: TRBV2; size: few; D: .; J: TRBJ2-4; DNA: TGTGCCAGCAGTGACAGGAACATTCAGTACTTC; CDR3: CASSDRNIQYF
V: TRBV28; size: .; D: .; J: TRBJ2-5; DNA: TGTGCCAGCAGTTTTGGCCGAGAGACCCAGTACTTC; CDR3: CASSFGRETQYF
V: TRBV19; size: few; D: TRBD1; J: TRBJ2-2; DNA: TGTGCCAGTAGTATAAGGGGGGACAGGGCCGGGGAGCTGTTTTTT; CDR3: CASSIRGDRAGELFF
V: TRBV30; size: .; D: TRBD1; J: TRBJ2-7; DNA: TGTGCCTGGAGTCGAGGGGGCGTGTTCGAGCAGTACTTC; CDR3: CAWSRGGVFEQYF
V: TRBV7-3; size: .; D: .; J: TRBJ2-5; DNA: TGTGCCAGCAGCTTGGACAGAGAAGAGACCAAGTACTTC; CDR3: CASSLDREETKYF
V: TRBV6-4; size: .; D: TRBD1; J: TRBJ1-1; DNA: TGTGCCAGCAGTGAGGAAGGGGACAGGAGATACACTGAAGCTTTCTTT; CDR3: CASSEEGDRRYTEAFF
V: TRBV25-1; size: few; D: TRBD1; J: TRBJ2-7; DNA: TGTGCCAGCAGTGACCCCGGACAGGGAAGGGACGAGCAGTACTTC; CDR3: CASSDPGQGRDEQYF
V: TRBV7-2; size: .; D: .; J: TRBJ1-2; DNA: TGTGCCAGCAGCTTTAAGGGGCCTAACTATGGCTACACCTTC; CDR3: CASSFKGPNYGYTF
V: TRBV23-1; size: .; D: .; J: TRBJ1-1; DNA: TGCGCCAGCAGTCCTCAGGGCAACACTGAAGCTTTCTTT; CDR3: CASSPQGNTEAFF
V: TRBV5-1; size: few; D: TRBD2; J: TRBJ2-1; DNA: TGCGCCAGCAGCTTCCCGGGACTAGCGGGCTACAATGAGCAGTTCTTC; CDR3: CASSFPGLAGYNEQFF
V: TRBV5-4; size: .; D: TRBD1; J: TRBJ1-4; DNA: TGTGCCAGCAGTCCCAGGGTAGGGGGCCGTGAAAAACTGTTTTTT; CDR3: CASSPRVGGREKLFF